Given below is one T cell receptor beta chain in context. Its antigen is still unknown. This CDR3 region has 16 residues. Trimming took 2 bases from V and 9 from J, leaving 22 bases between them. Per the germline V gene, CDR1 is SGHAT and CDR2 is FQNNGV. This sample was taken from a study of shared clonotypes between healthy human individuals. Study findings and constraints: Researchers found naive subsets generally carried larger estimated richness than memory subsets.

Repertoires were generated with immunoSEQ multiplex PCR, while TCRdb's copy carries only in-frame clones and drops some. The sample holds about 2 million clones, 85% to 95% seen once. The chain has TRBV11-2 and TRBJ1-1; D unclear. This clonotype was sampled from a man younger than 35 in good health. Sequencing used naive CD4+ T cells sorted from blood. Subset indicated: CD45RA+ positively selected. The chain's CDR3 is CASSLNGYEAGGQAFF. The CDR3 region has the DNA TGTGCCAGCAGCTTAAATGGCTATGAGGCAGGTGGGCAAGCTTTCTTT.